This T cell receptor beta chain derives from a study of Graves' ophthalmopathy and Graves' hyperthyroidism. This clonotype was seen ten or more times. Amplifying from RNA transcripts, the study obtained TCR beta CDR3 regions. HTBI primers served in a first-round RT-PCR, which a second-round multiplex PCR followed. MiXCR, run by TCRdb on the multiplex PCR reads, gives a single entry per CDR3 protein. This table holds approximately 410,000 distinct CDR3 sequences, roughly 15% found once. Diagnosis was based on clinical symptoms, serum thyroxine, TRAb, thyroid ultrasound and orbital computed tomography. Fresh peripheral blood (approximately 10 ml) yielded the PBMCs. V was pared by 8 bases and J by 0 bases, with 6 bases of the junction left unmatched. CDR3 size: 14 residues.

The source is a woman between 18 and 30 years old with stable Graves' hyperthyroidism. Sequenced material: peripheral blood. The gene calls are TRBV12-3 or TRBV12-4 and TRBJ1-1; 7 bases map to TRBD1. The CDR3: CASGEGGMNTEAFF. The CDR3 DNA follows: TGTGCCAGCGGGGAAGGGGGCATGAACACTGAAGCTTTCTTT.